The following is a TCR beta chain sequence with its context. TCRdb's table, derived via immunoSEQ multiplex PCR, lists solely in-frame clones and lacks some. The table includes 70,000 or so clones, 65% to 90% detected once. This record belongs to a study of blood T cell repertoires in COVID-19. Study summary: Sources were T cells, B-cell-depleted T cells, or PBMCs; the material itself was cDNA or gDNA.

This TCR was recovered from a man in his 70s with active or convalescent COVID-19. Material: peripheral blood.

The chain's CDR3 is CASSFAGRTKETQYF. The CDR3 bases are TGTGCCAGCAGCTTTGCGGGGAGAACTAAAGAGACCCAGTACTTC. V and J are TRBV7-8 and TRBJ2-5, with D tentatively TRBD2 (6 bases). The CDR3 covers 15 residues. Trimming pared 3 bases from V and 3 bases from J, leaving 14 bases between. The V gene's germline CDR1 is SGHVS and CDR2 FQNEAQ.